This T cell receptor (beta chain) was identified during a study of T-cell reconstitution after alpha-beta-depleted transplantation in children (TCRdb year 2016). At the level of the whole study: The study quantitatively tracked T-cell immune reconstitution after TCRalphabeta/CD19-depleted allogeneic hematopoietic cell transplantation in children using TCR repertoire profiling.

The library was built by means of PCR. Sequencing relied on an Illumina HiSeq 2500. To normalize quantification of the TCRbeta repertoire, the TCR libraries were built with molecular barcoding that relied on unique molecular identifiers. TCRdb redid the processing of the public reads, applying fastp at Q25 and MiXCR, and retained in-frame beta chains. Under each unique CDR3 protein, matching rows form one entry showing the most common genes and DNA. The sample has about 610,000 distinct CDR3 sequences on record, roughly a tenth of them singletons. The ten largest make up 3.5% to 5% of the sample. The CDR3 starts with the cysteine, ends with the phenylalanine, and has 12 residues. Only the CDR3 DNA stays, 36 bases, in frame from base 1. Cut back by 6 bases and 3 bases, the V and J ends lie 6 bases apart. This clonotype came up a few times. There is no known antigen for this receptor. Base qualities were left out, and no much larger clone turns up one base away.

The sequencing here drew on PBMCs from the stem cell graft donor, taken from the stem cell graft. The sequence is built from TRBV12-3 or TRBV12-4 and TRBJ1-3; TRBD1 is possibly the D segment (6 matching bases). The receptor comes from a human donor who donated a stem cell graft to a child with acute myeloid leukemia. The CDR3 region reads CASRQGGNTIYF. Read as DNA, the sequence is TGTGCCAGCAGACAGGGTGGAAACACCATATATTTT.